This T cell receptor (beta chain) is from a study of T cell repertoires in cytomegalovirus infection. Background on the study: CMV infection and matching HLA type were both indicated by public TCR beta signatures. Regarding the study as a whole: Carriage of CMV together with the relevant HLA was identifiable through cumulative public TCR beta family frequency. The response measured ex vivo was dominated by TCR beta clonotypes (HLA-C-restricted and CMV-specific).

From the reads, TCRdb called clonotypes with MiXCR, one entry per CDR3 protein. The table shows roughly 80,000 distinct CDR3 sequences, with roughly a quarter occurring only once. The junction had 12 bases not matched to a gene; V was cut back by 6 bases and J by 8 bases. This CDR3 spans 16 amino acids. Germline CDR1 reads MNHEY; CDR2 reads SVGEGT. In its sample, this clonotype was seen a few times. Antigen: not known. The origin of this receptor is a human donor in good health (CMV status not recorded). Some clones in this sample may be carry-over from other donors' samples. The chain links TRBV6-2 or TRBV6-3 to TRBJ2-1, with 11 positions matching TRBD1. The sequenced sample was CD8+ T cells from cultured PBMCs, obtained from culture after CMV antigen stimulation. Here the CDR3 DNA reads TGTGCCAGCAGATCGGACAGGGGGCTATTGGTGGATGAGCAGTTCTTC. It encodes CASRSDRGLLVDEQFF.